This T cell receptor (beta chain) stems from a study of T-cell memory formation after mild COVID-19. Germline V gene sequence: CDR1 KGHDR, CDR2 SFDVKD. Trimming removed 10 bases from V and 3 bases from J, with 8 bases in between. The CDR3 has 12 residues. MiXCR, applied by TCRdb to the 5' RACE reads, yields one record per CDR3 protein. The sample gives under 550,000 distinct CDR3 sequences, about 18% of which show up once; roughly an eighth is in the top ten. This clonotype originated in an adult woman who had mild COVID-19 (a few samples of this study predate the infection). Cell type and time point are not known. Input material: PBMCs or a T cell subset sorted from them (not recorded which). J is TRBJ2-2 and V is TRBV24-1; weak D call: TRBD2 (6 bases). The CDR3 nucleotides read TGTGCCACGGGCGGGGACACCGGGGAGCTGTTTTTT. It specifies CATGGDTGELFF.